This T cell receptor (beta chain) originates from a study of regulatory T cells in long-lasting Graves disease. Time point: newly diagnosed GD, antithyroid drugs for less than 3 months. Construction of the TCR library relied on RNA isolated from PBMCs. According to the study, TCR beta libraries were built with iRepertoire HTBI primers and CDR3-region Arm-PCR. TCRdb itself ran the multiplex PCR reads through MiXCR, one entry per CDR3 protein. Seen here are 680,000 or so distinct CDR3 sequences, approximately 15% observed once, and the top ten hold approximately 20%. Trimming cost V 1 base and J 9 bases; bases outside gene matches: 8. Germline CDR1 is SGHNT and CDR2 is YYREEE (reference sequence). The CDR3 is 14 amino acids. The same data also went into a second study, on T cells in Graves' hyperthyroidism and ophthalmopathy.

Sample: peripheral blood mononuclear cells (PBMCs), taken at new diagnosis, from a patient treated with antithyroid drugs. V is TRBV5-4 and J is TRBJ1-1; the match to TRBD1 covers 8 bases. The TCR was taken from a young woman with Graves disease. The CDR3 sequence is CASSLSQGAAKAFF. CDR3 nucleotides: TGTGCCAGCAGCTTGTCCCAGGGGGCGGCCAAAGCTTTCTTT.